These T cell receptor beta chains were read from a single sample in a study of STAT5B mutations in CD4+ large granular lymphocyte leukemia. Assay used: immunoSEQ multiplex PCR; TCRdb lists only in-frame clones, some missing. The sample includes tens of thousands of clones, 69% of them seen just once. The sequencing sample was made of CD4+ T cells from blood buffy coats. The origin of the receptors is a human donor in good health. The conserved cysteine and the conserved F or W are not part of the CDR3 here. D genes are given only for firm matches.

j_gene | d_gene | v_gene | CDR3aa
TRBJ1-4 | . | TRBV6-5 | ASKNPNEKLF
TRBJ1-5 | TRBD1 | TRBV7-2 | ASSPGQGQPQH
TRBJ2-2 | . | TRBV4-2 | ASSQRAGPFTGELF
TRBJ1-6 | TRBD1 | TRBV27 | ASRVWGTENSPLH
TRBJ1-5 | . | TRBV7-2 | ASSLDIQPQH
TRBJ2-3 | . | TRBV2 | ASSGGVADTQY
TRBJ1-5 | . | TRBV7-2 | ASSQHPNQPQH
TRBJ2-3 | . | TRBV13 | ASSLVGGPTDTQY
TRBJ1-2 | TRBD1 | TRBV4-2 | ASSLDRGFYT
TRBJ1-6 | . | TRBV7-2 | ASSFPTGVNSPLH
TRBJ2-1 | . | TRBV29-1 | SGAPGLSSYNEQF
TRBJ2-7 | . | TRBV6-6 | ASSFLRGYTYEQY
TRBJ2-7 | . | TRBV10-1 | ASSEGPGIGGEQY
TRBJ1-4 | . | TRBV27 | ASSLFSTRGNEKLF
TRBJ2-7 | TRBD2 | TRBV6-5 | ASGRPMGGGEQY
TRBJ2-7 | . | TRBV18 | ASSISWTDEQY
TRBJ2-3 | TRBD2 | TRBV5-5 | ASSYSGSTDTQY
TRBJ1-2 | TRBD1 | TRBV7-2 | ASSFGQGDGYT
TRBJ2-3 | . | TRBV5-4 | ASSLAGKWEQY
TRBJ2-3 | TRBD1 | TRBV30 | AWSTGGTSTDTQY
TRBJ1-1 | . | TRBV19 | ASSFSHRVGTEAF
TRBJ2-5 | . | TRBV18 | ASSPTRSQETQY